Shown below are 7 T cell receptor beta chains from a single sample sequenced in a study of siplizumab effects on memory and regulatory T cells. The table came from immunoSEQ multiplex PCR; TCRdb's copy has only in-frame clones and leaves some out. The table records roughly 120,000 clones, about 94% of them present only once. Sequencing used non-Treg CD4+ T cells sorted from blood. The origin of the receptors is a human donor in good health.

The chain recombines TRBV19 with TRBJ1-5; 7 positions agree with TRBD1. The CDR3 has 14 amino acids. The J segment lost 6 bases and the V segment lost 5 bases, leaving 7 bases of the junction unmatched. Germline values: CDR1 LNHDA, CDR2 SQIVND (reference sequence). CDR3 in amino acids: CASSLQGRVQPQHF. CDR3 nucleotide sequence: TGTGCCAGTAGTTTACAGGGGAGAGTTCAGCCCCAGCATTTT.

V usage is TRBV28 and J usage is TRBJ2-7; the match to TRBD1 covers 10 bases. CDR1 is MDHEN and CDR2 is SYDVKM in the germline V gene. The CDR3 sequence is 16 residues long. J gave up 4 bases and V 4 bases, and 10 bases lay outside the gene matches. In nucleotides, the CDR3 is TGTGCCAGCAGTTCGGTGGGACAGGGGCCTTTATACGAGCAGTACTTC. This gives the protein CASSSVGQGPLYEQYF.

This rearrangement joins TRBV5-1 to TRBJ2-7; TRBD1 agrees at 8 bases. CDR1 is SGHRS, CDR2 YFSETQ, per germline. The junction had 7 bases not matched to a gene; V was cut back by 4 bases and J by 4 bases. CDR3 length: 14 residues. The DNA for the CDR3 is TGCGCCAGCAGCACGGACAGGGAGCGATACGAGCAGTACTTC. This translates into CASSTDRERYEQYF.

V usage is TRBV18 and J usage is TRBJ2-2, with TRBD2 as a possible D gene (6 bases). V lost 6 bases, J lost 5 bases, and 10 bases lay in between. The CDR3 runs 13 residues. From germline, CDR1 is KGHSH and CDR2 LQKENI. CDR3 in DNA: TGTGCCAGCTCTCCCGCGGGGACCGGGGAGCTGTTTTTT. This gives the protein CASSPAGTGELFF.

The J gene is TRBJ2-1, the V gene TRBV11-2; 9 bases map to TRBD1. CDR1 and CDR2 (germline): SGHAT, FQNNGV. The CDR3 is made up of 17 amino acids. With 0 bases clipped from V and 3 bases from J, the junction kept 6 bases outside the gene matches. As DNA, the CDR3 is TGTGCCAGCAGCTTAGATGGGACAGGGCGAATCTACAATGAGCAGTTCTTC. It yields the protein CASSLDGTGRIYNEQFF.

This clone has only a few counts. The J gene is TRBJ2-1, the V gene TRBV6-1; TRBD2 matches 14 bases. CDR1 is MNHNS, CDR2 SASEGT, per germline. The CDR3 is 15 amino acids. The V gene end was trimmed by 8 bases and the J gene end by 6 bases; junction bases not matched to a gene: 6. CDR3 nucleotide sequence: TGTGCCAGCTACGGGGGACTAGCGGGAGCCAATGAGCAGTTCTTC. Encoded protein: CASYGGLAGANEQFF.

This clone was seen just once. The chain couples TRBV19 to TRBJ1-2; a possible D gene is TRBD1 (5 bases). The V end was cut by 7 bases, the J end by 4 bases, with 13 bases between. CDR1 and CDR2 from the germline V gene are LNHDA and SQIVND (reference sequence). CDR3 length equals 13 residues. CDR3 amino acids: CASKGPSAYGYTF. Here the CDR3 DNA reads TGTGCCAGTAAGGGACCTTCGGCCTATGGCTACACCTTC.